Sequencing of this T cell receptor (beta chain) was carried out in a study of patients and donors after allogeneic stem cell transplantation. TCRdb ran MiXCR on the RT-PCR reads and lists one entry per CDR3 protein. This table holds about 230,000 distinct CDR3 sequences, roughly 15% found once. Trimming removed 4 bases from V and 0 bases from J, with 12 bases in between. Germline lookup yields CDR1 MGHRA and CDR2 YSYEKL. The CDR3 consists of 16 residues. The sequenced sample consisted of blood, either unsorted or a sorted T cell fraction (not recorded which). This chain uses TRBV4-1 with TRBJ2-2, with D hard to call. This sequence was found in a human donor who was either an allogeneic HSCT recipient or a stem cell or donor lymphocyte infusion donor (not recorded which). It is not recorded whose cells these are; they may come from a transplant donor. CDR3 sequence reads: CASSREFSANTGELFF. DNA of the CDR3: TGCGCCAGCAGCCGAGAGTTCTCCGCGAACACCGGGGAGCTGTTTTTT.